A selection of T cell receptor beta chains follows, all from one sample in a study of PD-1 blockade in classical Hodgkin lymphoma. Libraries were prepared by immunoSEQ multiplex PCR; TCRdb keeps only in-frame clonotypes and omits some of them. The data contain tens of thousands of clones, 75% to 90% of them singletons. The material was CD4+ T cells from blood, obtained before the fourth cycle of nivolumab. Source of these receptors: a human donor with classical Hodgkin lymphoma. CDR3s include the opening cysteine and the closing phenylalanine or tryptophan.

cdr3_aa	v_call	j_call
CASSLLDGDIYNSPLHF	TRBV11-3	TRBJ1-6
CSATGGYGYTF	TRBV20-1	TRBJ1-2
CASTGDYNQPQHF	TRBV18	TRBJ1-5
CASSPTESDEQYF	TRBV18	TRBJ2-7
CASSEFRQGGQPQHF	TRBV6-1	TRBJ1-5
CASSQQGGSSPLHF	TRBV19	TRBJ1-6
CASSLRDREGEQYF	TRBV5-6	TRBJ2-7
CASGLMDRFIGPQHF	TRBV12-5	TRBJ1-5
CAISEQGERNEQFF	TRBV10-3	TRBJ2-1
CASSLRGQGAWDTQYF	TRBV27	TRBJ2-3
CASSLPNTGGDGYTF	TRBV6-5	TRBJ1-2
CASSDPGQGLWTEAFF	TRBV28	TRBJ1-1
CASIGAGGWMGTEAFF	TRBV7-2	TRBJ1-1
CASSDWGRDTEAFF	TRBV6-1	TRBJ1-1
CASWKLAGIHEQYF	TRBV27	TRBJ2-7
CASSVPTGTNYGYTF	TRBV5-4	TRBJ1-2
CASSYLGTGELFF	TRBV6-6	TRBJ2-2
CASSRATYYTGELFF	TRBV6-1	TRBJ2-2
CASSLRTTEAFF	TRBV5-5	TRBJ1-1
CASTPIGHEKLFF	TRBV7-9	TRBJ1-4
CASSPGDSDSPLHF	TRBV18	TRBJ1-6
CASSLQQSNQPQHF	TRBV28	TRBJ1-5
CASSLGTPLEANVLTF	TRBV4-3	TRBJ2-6
CASSLEPVNTIYF	TRBV11-3	TRBJ1-3
CATGRAGRNTEAFF	TRBV19	TRBJ1-1
CASSLLGREEQYF	TRBV14	TRBJ2-7
CASSTQGGTEAFF	TRBV7-3	TRBJ1-1
CASSLGLAGGSSYNEQFF	TRBV7-2	TRBJ2-1